The 2 T cell receptor beta chains below were found in one sample sequenced in a study of a mutant IDH1 vaccine in newly diagnosed glioma. Measured with immunoSEQ multiplex PCR; TCRdb has only the in-frame clones, and not every one. The sample consists of some 130,000 clones, around 80% of them appearing once. Sample time point: week 11, during vaccination. In every dose of vaccine, 300 ug of mutant IDH1 20-mer peptide was given alongside topical imiquimod. Their cognate antigens are unknown. The specimen was PBMCs, collected from a glioma patient whose treatment included an IDH1 peptide vaccine. These receptors originate from a man aged 40-50 years with glioma.

The chain joins TRBV29-1 to TRBJ2-2; tentatively, D is TRBD2 (5 bases). The CDR3 consists of 13 residues. CDR1 and CDR2 from the germline V gene are SQVTM and ANQGSEA. Trimming cost V 7 bases and J 3 bases, with 12 bases left between them. The CDR3, as DNA: TGCAGCGACGCCGGGATCGACACCGGGGAGCTGTTTTTT. Protein: CSDAGIDTGELFF.

This rearrangement joins TRBV19 to TRBJ2-7; weak D call: TRBD2 (6 bases). The CDR3 has 14 residues. Germline V CDR1 and CDR2: LNHDA, SQIVND (reference sequence). The V and J ends lost 5 bases and 3 bases respectively, with 14 bases between them. The CDR3 DNA sequence: TGTGCCAGTAGTCTGGGGGGAGGAGACTACGAGCAGTACTTC. This sequence encodes CASSLGGGDYEQYF.